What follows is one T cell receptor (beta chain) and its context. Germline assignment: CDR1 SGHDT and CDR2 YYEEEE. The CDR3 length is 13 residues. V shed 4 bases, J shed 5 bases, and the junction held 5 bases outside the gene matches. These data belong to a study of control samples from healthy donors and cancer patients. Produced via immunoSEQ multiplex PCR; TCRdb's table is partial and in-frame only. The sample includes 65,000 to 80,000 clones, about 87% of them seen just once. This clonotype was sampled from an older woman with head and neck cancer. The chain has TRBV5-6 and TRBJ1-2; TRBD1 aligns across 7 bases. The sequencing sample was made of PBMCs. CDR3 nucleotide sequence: TGTGCCAGCAGCCCAGGACAGGTATATGGCTACACCTTC. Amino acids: CASSPGQVYGYTF.